The present T cell receptor beta chain was sequenced within a study of tumor-infiltrating lymphocytes in localized non-small cell lung cancer. Study details: Patients included smokers and never-smokers with various histologies, some sampled after neoadjuvant chemotherapy.

The germline V gene encodes CDR1 LNHDA and CDR2 SQIVND (reference sequence). The CDR3 has 15 residues. V shed 5 bases, J shed 10 bases, and the junction held 15 bases outside the gene matches. With respect to this clone: Its antigen is still unknown.

Some clones are missing from TCRdb's copy, which holds only in-frame ones; the method was immunoSEQ multiplex PCR. The data show about 9,200 clones, approximately 82% seen once. Study-level points and caveats: Technical variation could not be separated from intratumor heterogeneity here. T-cell fraction did not differ between immunotypes IM1 and IM2. Only some patients had TCR sequencing, depending on available tissue.

This rearrangement joins TRBV19 to TRBJ2-3; 7 nucleotides line up with TRBD2. Sequencing was carried out using uninvolved lung tissue not adjacent to the tumor. This receptor was obtained from a human donor with non-small cell lung cancer. CDR3 region: CASSFLQRGLLAQYF. The CDR3 nucleotides read TGTGCCAGTAGTTTCCTCCAGCGGGGACTACTAGCGCAGTATTTT.